A selection of T cell receptor beta chains follows, all from one sample in a study of blood T cell repertoires in COVID-19. This table comes from immunoSEQ multiplex PCR, and its TCRdb copy is limited to in-frame clones, with some not included. The data contain under 200,000 clones, over 80% of them singletons. The sequenced material came from PBMCs or T cells enriched from blood (not recorded which). The receptors were gathered from a woman in her thirties who had been exposed to COVID-19. Each CDR3 is given with its conserved first and last residue. The D gene is left open where the match is weak.

j_call	v_call	d_call	cdr3_aa	cdr3_nt
TRBJ2-1	TRBV5-1	TRBD2	CASSLGAGELFQGEQFF	TGCGCCAGCAGCTTGGGAGCGGGGGAGCTCTTTCAGGGGGAGCAGTTCTTC
TRBJ1-2	TRBV28	TRBD1	CASSGDRARGYTF	TGTGCCAGCAGTGGGGACAGGGCTCGTGGCTACACCTTC
TRBJ1-1	TRBV18	TRBD1	CASSPGTGGGTEAFF	TGTGCCAGCTCACCTGGGACAGGGGGCGGCACTGAAGCTTTCTTT
TRBJ1-4	TRBV14	TRBD1	CASSQEAGQGMVNEKLFF	TGTGCCAGCAGCCAAGAAGCGGGACAGGGTATGGTAAACGAAAAACTGTTTTTT
TRBJ1-4	TRBV6-4	TRBD1	CATMGQGWEKLFF	TGTGCCACCATGGGACAGGGGTGGGAAAAACTGTTTTTT
TRBJ2-7	TRBV27	TRBD2	CASTLSGGSYEQYF	TGTGCCAGCACCCTTAGCGGGGGGTCCTACGAGCAGTACTTC
TRBJ1-1	TRBV7-2	TRBD1	CASSRDRLNTEAFF	TGTGCCAGCAGCCGGGACAGACTTAACACTGAAGCTTTCTTT
TRBJ2-7	TRBV5-1	-	CASSSGQTNYEQYF	TGCGCCAGCAGCTCAGGACAGACCAACTACGAGCAGTACTTC
TRBJ2-3	TRBV27	TRBD2	CASSPGTSGGRRTDTQYF	TGTGCCAGCAGTCCGGGGACTAGCGGGGGCCGACGAACAGATACGCAGTATTTT
TRBJ1-6	TRBV7-2	-	CASSVITGTRMDSPLHF	TGTGCCAGCAGTGTAATAACAGGGACGAGAATGGATTCACCCCTCCACTTT
TRBJ1-1	TRBV11-2	-	CASSPRREAFF	TGTGCCAGCAGCCCCCGTCGTGAAGCTTTCTTT
TRBJ1-1	TRBV7-8	-	CASSQARGALPHEAFF	TGTGCCAGCAGCCAAGCCCGGGGGGCCCTACCGCATGAAGCTTTCTTT
TRBJ2-5	TRBV7-9	-	CASSLRSRETQYF	TGTGCCAGCAGCTTACGTTCCCGGGAGACCCAGTACTTC
TRBJ2-1	TRBV7-2	-	CASSLARYDEQFF	TGTGCCAGCAGCTTAGCGAGGTACGACGAGCAGTTCTTC
TRBJ2-1	TRBV6-5	-	CASRGGQNSYNEQFF	TGTGCCAGCAGGGGGGGACAGAACTCCTACAATGAGCAGTTCTTC
TRBJ2-3	TRBV5-1	TRBD1	CASSLGQGKDTQYF	TGCGCCAGCAGCTTGGGACAGGGGAAAGATACGCAGTATTTT
TRBJ1-2	TRBV24-1	TRBD1	CATYRGNYGYTF	TGTGCCACTTACAGGGGGAACTATGGCTACACCTTC
TRBJ1-1	TRBV23-1	TRBD1	CARWDRQRGTEAFF	TGCGCCAGGTGGGACAGGCAGAGGGGGACTGAAGCTTTCTTT
TRBJ1-1	TRBV15	-	CATSRAGKAEAFF	TGTGCCACCAGCAGAGCCGGGAAGGCTGAAGCTTTCTTT
TRBJ2-3	TRBV9	-	CASSVAGGSTDTQYF	TGTGCCAGCAGCGTAGCTGGGGGCAGCACAGATACGCAGTATTTT
TRBJ1-2	TRBV9	TRBD1	CASSVTGGTGYTF	TGTGCCAGCAGCGTCACAGGGGGTACCGGCTACACCTTC